The entry below gives a single T cell receptor beta chain sequence along with its context. Only in-frame clones appear in the TCRdb table, and some are missing; sequencing was by immunoSEQ multiplex PCR. The table lists 95,000 to 150,000 clones, roughly 87% of them singletons. The sample comes from a study of control samples from healthy donors and cancer patients. Germline CDR1 and CDR2: SEHNR and FQNEAQ (reference sequence). CDR3 length equals 15 residues. The V gene lost 4 bases and the J gene lost 1 base, with 11 bases spanning the gap. The sample taken for sequencing was blood. This chain uses TRBV7-9 with TRBJ2-4; no definite D call. The TCR was taken from a man aged 35 to 55 in good health. CDR3: CASSSVEPAKNIQYF. The DNA for the CDR3 is TGTGCCAGCAGCTCCGTTGAACCCGCCAAAAACATTCAGTACTTC.